Shown below are 26 T cell receptor beta chains from a single sample sequenced in a study of blood T cell repertoires in COVID-19. Using immunoSEQ multiplex PCR, the repertoire was profiled, and TCRdb retains in-frame clones only, with some absent. The repertoire consists of a few hundred thousand clones, with nearly 90% occurring once and the leading ten covering 4% to 5%. Specimen: peripheral blood. The source is a woman in her 40s who had recovered from COVID-19.

The chain carries TRBV9 and TRBJ1-1, with D tentatively TRBD1 (6 bases). Trimming stripped 3 bases from V and 7 bases from J, with 10 bases between. CDR1 SGDLS and CDR2 YYNGEE come from the germline V gene. CDR3 length: 12 residues. This CDR3 reads CASSAPRGEAFF. CDR3 sequence (DNA): TGTGCCAGCAGCGCCCCCAGGGGTGAAGCTTTCTTT.

The V gene is TRBV11-3, the J gene TRBJ2-1; unclear D gene. The CDR3 length is 14 residues. Germline CDR1 and CDR2: SGHNT and YENEEA. Trimming took off 6 bases at V and 0 bases at J, with 9 bases between the two ends. In nucleotides, the CDR3 is TGTGCCAGCAGACCGGGTAGCTCCTACAATGAGCAGTTCTTC. This translates into CASRPGSSYNEQFF. Full variable domain (outside the CDR3, taken from reference TRBV11-3 and TRBJ2-1): EAGVVQSPRYKIIEKKQPVAFWCNPISGHNTLYWYLQNLGQGPELLIRYENEEAVDDSQLPKDRFSAERLKGVDSTLKIQPAELGDSAVYLCASRPGSSYNEQFFGPGTRLTVL.

The gene calls are TRBV5-1 and TRBJ1-1; 11 nucleotides agree with TRBD1. The CDR3 sequence is 15 residues long. V was pared by 4 bases and J by 4 bases, with 6 bases of the junction left unmatched. The V gene's germline CDR1 is SGHRS and CDR2 YFSETQ. In DNA, the CDR3 is TGCGCCAGCAGCCCCTCCGGGACAGGGGGCACTGAAGCTTTCTTT. It is translated as CASSPSGTGGTEAFF.

In its sample, this clone was seen a few times. This chain joins TRBV5-1 and TRBJ2-1; 12 nucleotides line up with TRBD2. Germline CDR1 and CDR2: SGHRS and YFSETQ. There are 17 residues in the CDR3. Losses at the gene ends were 0 bases for V and 4 bases for J; bases not matched to a gene: 5. The CDR3 nucleotides are TGCGCCAGCAGCTTGGCGACTAGCGGGGGTCGTTACAATGAGCAGTTCTTC. This translates into CASSLATSGGRYNEQFF.

This sequence joins TRBV2 and TRBJ2-3, with 13 bases fitting TRBD2. The ends lost 9 bases at V and 6 bases at J; junction bases unmatched: 9. This CDR3 spans 15 amino acids. Germline CDR1 SNHLY, CDR2 FYNNEI. The CDR3 sequence is CASTSGGAMTDTQYF. In nucleotides, the CDR3 is TGTGCCAGTACTAGCGGGGGGGCAATGACGGATACGCAGTATTTT.

The chain employs TRBV9 and TRBJ2-3; tentatively, D is TRBD2 (5 bases). The CDR3 is made up of 15 amino acids. Trimming took off 4 bases at V and 2 bases at J, with 14 bases between the two ends. The germline CDR1 and CDR2 sequences are SGDLS and YYNGEE. The CDR3 nucleotides read TGTGCCAGCAGCACTTATCTCGGGAACACAGATACGCAGTATTTT. Its protein is CASSTYLGNTDTQYF.

The chain recombines TRBV28 with TRBJ1-4; no definite D call. The CDR3 loop spans 11 amino acids. V lost 4 bases and J lost 8, with 5 bases in between. CDR1 is MDHEN and CDR2 is SYDVKM in the germline V gene. The CDR3 DNA sequence: TGTGCCAGCAGTTCAGGAGAAAAACTGTTTTTT. This translates into CASSSGEKLFF.

V is TRBV25-1 and J is TRBJ1-2; D gene uncertain. The V end was cut by 1 base, the J end by 1 base, with 7 bases between. CDR1 and CDR2 (germline): MGHDK, SYGVNS. The CDR3 has 14 residues. The CDR3 sequence is CASSESSFNYGYTF. CDR3 DNA sequence: TGTGCCAGCAGTGAATCTTCGTTTAACTATGGCTACACCTTC.

The chain combines TRBV28 with TRBJ1-2; D unclear. From germline, CDR1 is MDHEN and CDR2 SYDVKM. The ends were cut back, 3 bases at V and 4 bases at J, with 15 bases in the middle. The CDR3 has 15 amino acids. CDR3 sequence reads: CASSFHGGPLYGYTF. For the CDR3, the DNA is TGTGCCAGCAGTTTTCATGGCGGCCCGCTCTATGGCTACACCTTC.

The chain links TRBV21-1 to TRBJ2-1; TRBD2 reflects the table's D call only, with no check against the DNA. TRBV21-1 is labeled a pseudogene. The CDR3 has 14 amino acids. CDR3 sequence reads: CASSTLAGVGEQFF. In DNA, the CDR3 is TGTGCCAGCAGCACCTTAGCGGGAGTCGGCGAGCAGTTCTTC.

The chain has TRBV5-5 and TRBJ2-1, with D perhaps TRBD2 (6 bases). V was clipped by 0 bases and J by 6 bases, with 10 bases between them. The CDR3 consists of 14 residues. The germline CDR1 and CDR2 sequences are SGHKS and YYEKEE (reference sequence). CDR3 sequence (DNA): TGTGCCAGCAGCTTGGTCCAGCGGGCCAATGAGCAGTTCTTC. It specifies CASSLVQRANEQFF.

This rearrangement joins TRBV2 to TRBJ1-5; 8 bases agree with TRBD1. This CDR3 is 16 amino acids long. After removal of 3 bases from V and 2 bases from J, the junction contained 6 bases not matched to a gene. Germline CDR1 reads SNHLY; CDR2 reads FYNNEI. CDR3 DNA sequence: TGTGCCAGCAGTGAGGGGAACAGGGGGGGCAATCAGCCCCAGCATTTT. Amino acids: CASSEGNRGGNQPQHF.

This clone was seen only a few times. The chain uses TRBV2 and TRBJ2-2, with TRBD1 matching 10 bases. The junction had 8 bases not matched to a gene; V was cut back by 6 bases and J by 4 bases. This CDR3 has 16 amino acids. CDR1 is SNHLY and CDR2 is FYNNEI in the germline V gene. CDR3 in amino acids: CASRERTGGGTGELFF. The DNA of the CDR3 is TGTGCCAGCAGGGAGCGGACAGGGGGTGGCACCGGGGAGCTGTTTTTT.

This chain links TRBV5-6 with TRBJ2-1; no clear D gene. V lost 1 base to trimming and J lost 9 bases, with 5 bases between them. The CDR3 has 11 residues. Germline assignment: CDR1 SGHDT and CDR2 YYEEEE. The CDR3 loop reads CASSLSREQFF. DNA for the CDR3: TGTGCCAGCAGCTTGTCCCGTGAGCAGTTCTTC.

CDR3 DNA sequence: TGTGCCAGCAGCTTGAGAGCGGGAGCGTTCGAGCAGTACGTC. Encoded protein: CASSLRAGAFEQYV. The chain recombines TRBV5-5 with TRBJ2-7; 8 nucleotides align to TRBD2. Trimming at V came to 1 base and at J to 6 bases, leaving 6 bases not matched to a gene. Germline CDR1 and CDR2: SGHKS and YYEKEE (reference sequence). The CDR3 sequence is 14 residues long.

V is TRBV9 and J is TRBJ2-1; possible D gene TRBD2, 5 bases. Germline CDR1 is SGDLS and CDR2 is YYNGEE. V was shortened by 2 bases and J by 10 bases, with 16 bases between the two germline ends. The CDR3 consists of 14 residues. The CDR3 is CASSVSLVRGEQFF. The CDR3 DNA reads TGTGCCAGCAGCGTCAGCTTAGTCCGCGGGGAGCAGTTCTTC. The entire variable domain, with the rest obtained from reference TRBV9 and TRBJ2-1, is as follows: DSGVTQTPKHLITATGQRVTLRCSPRSGDLSVYWYQQSLDQGLQFLIQYYNGEERAKGNILERFSAQQFPDLHSELNLSSLELGDSALYFCASSVSLVRGEQFFGPGTRLTVL.

CDR3 sequence reads: CAISEPGGQGGYEQYV. The DNA for the CDR3 is TGTGCCATCAGTGAGCCGGGAGGACAGGGGGGATACGAGCAGTACGTC. This chain uses TRBV10-3 with TRBJ2-7; the match to TRBD1 covers 10 bases. Germline CDR1 and CDR2: ENHRY and SYGVKD. The CDR3 loop spans 16 amino acids. The trim removed 2 bases at V and 4 bases at J, leaving 8 bases unmatched.

The CDR3 protein is CARGGTEAFF. The CDR3 DNA reads as TGTGCCAGGGGGGGGACAGAAGCTTTCTTT. The chain employs TRBV2 and TRBJ1-1; TRBD1 is a possible D gene (6 bases). The CDR3 length is 10 residues. Germline V gene lookup returns CDR1 SNHLY and CDR2 FYNNEI. Trimming took off 9 bases at V and 8 bases at J, with 10 bases between the two ends.

CDR3 loop: CASSWAFTGDGYTF. In DNA form, the CDR3 reads TGTGCCAGCAGTTGGGCTTTCACGGGGGATGGCTACACCTTC. J is TRBJ1-2 and V is TRBV6-2 or TRBV6-3; D perhaps matches TRBD1 (5 bases). Germline V gene sequence: CDR1 MNHEY, CDR2 SVGEGT. The CDR3 covers 14 residues. The ends were cut back, 4 bases at V and 6 bases at J, with 15 bases in the middle.

The chain couples TRBV6-2 or TRBV6-3 to TRBJ2-3; 9 nucleotides match TRBD2. This CDR3 comprises 16 residues. The junction had 9 bases not matched to a gene; V was cut back by 6 bases and J by 2 bases. CDR1 MNHEY and CDR2 SVGEGT come from the germline V gene. The CDR3 nucleotides are TGTGCCAGCAGCTTTCCCCTAGCGGGGACCACAGATACGCAGTATTTT. Encoded protein: CASSFPLAGTTDTQYF.

This sequence joins TRBV9 and TRBJ2-3; TRBD2 agrees at 7 bases. CDR3 length equals 16 residues. V shed 3 bases, J shed 3 bases, and the junction held 10 bases outside the gene matches. CDR1 and CDR2 from the germline V gene are SGDLS and YYNGEE. CDR3 sequence reads: CASSDDSGKGTDTQYF. CDR3 nucleotide sequence: TGTGCCAGCAGCGACGACAGCGGGAAAGGGACAGATACGCAGTATTTT. The whole variable domain, filled in from reference TRBV9 and TRBJ2-3, reads DSGVTQTPKHLITATGQRVTLRCSPRSGDLSVYWYQQSLDQGLQFLIQYYNGEERAKGNILERFSAQQFPDLHSELNLSSLELGDSALYFCASSDDSGKGTDTQYFGPGTRLTVL.

This rearrangement joins TRBV11-2 to TRBJ1-6; TRBD1 is a possible D gene (6 bases). The germline V gene has CDR1 SGHAT and CDR2 FQNNGV. The CDR3 consists of 16 residues. V was clipped by 4 bases and J by 8 bases, with 18 bases between them. CDR3 protein: CASSYDPGHVDSPLHF. CDR3 in DNA: TGTGCCAGCAGCTACGATCCGGGACACGTCGATTCACCCCTCCACTTT.

CDR3 in amino acids: CASSLGHTRDRRGTQYF. CDR3 sequence (DNA): TGTGCCAGCAGCTTGGGACATACAAGAGACCGGCGGGGGACCCAGTACTTC. The chain carries TRBV5-4 and TRBJ2-5, with D maybe TRBD2 (6 bases). Germline-derived CDR1 and CDR2 are SGHNT and YYREEE (reference sequence). This CDR3 is built from 17 residues. V shed 0 bases and J shed 7 bases, with 22 bases lying between them.

The rearrangement joins TRBV11-3 to TRBJ1-1, with a weak D call TRBD1 (5 bases). The V end lost 5 bases, the J end lost 0 bases, and 10 bases lay between the germline ends. Germline V gene lookup returns CDR1 SGHNT and CDR2 YENEEA. The CDR3 sequence is 14 residues long. CDR3 residues: CASSERGMNTEAFF. In DNA, the CDR3 is TGTGCCAGCAGCGAAAGGGGCATGAACACTGAAGCTTTCTTT.

This rearrangement joins TRBV19 to TRBJ1-2; D not certain. The CDR3 is 14 amino acids. Trimming left V 5 bases short and J 8 bases short, with 18 bases between. The germline V gene encodes CDR1 LNHDA and CDR2 SQIVND (reference sequence). In nucleotides, the CDR3 is TGTGCCAGTAGTTCGTTCGCACTCCAATGGGGCTACACCTTC. Protein sequence: CASSSFALQWGYTF.

This clone appeared a few times. V gene TRBV18 combines with J gene TRBJ1-5; tentative D call: TRBD1 (6 bases). CDR1 KGHSH and CDR2 LQKENI come from the germline V gene. With 3 bases removed from V and 4 bases from J, the gap between germline ends came to 13 bases. The CDR3 runs 15 residues. CDR3 coding DNA: TGTGCCAGCTCACCGGACAGTGGGGGTAATCAGCCCCAGCATTTT. Translated, it gives CASSPDSGGNQPQHF.